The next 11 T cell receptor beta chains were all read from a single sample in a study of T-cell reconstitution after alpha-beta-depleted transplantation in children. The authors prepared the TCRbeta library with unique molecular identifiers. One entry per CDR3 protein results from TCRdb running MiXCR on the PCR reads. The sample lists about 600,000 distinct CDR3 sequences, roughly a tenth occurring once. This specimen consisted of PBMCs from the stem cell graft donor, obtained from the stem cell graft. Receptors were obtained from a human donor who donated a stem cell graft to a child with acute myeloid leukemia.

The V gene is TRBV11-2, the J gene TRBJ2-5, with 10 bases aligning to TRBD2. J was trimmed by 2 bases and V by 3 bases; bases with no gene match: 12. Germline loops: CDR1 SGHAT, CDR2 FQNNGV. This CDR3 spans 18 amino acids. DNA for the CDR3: TGTGCCAGCAGCTTGAGATTCCGACTAGCGGGCCTTCAAGAGACCCAGTACTTC. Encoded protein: CASSLRFRLAGLQETQYF.

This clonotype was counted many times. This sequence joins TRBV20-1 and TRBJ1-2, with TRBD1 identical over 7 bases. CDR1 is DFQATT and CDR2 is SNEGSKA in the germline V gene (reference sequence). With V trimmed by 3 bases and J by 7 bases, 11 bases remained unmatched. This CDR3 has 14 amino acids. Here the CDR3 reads CSASIQGRNAGYTF. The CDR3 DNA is TGCAGTGCTAGTATACAGGGGAGGAATGCTGGCTACACCTTC.

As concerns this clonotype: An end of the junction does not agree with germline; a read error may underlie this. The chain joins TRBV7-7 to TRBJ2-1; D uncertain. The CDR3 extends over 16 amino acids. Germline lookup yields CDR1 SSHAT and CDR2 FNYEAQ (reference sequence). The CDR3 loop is CASSEAPANSYNEQFF. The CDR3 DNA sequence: TGTGCTAGCAGCGAAGCACCCGCGAACTCCTACAATGAGCAGTTCTTC.

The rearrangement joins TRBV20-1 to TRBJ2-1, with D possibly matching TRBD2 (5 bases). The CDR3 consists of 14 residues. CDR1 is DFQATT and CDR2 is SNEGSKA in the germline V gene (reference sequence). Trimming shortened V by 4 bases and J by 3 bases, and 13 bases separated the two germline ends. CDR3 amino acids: CSATLGWGYNEQFF. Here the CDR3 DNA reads TGCAGTGCTACACTAGGGTGGGGCTACAATGAGCAGTTCTTC.

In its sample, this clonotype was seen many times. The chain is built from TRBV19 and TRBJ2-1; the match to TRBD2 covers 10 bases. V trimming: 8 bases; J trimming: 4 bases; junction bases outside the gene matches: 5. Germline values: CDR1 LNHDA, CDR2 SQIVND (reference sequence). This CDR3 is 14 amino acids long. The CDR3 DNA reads TGTGCCAGTTCCGAACTAGCGGGATACAATGAGCAGTTCTTC. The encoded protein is CASSELAGYNEQFF.

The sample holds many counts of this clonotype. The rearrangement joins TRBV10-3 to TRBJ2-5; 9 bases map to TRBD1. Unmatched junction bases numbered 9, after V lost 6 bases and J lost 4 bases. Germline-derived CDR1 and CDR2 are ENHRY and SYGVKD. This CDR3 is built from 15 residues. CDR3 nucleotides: TGTGCCATCAGGGACCCGGACAGGGGAGGAGAGACCCAGTACTTC. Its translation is CAIRDPDRGGETQYF.

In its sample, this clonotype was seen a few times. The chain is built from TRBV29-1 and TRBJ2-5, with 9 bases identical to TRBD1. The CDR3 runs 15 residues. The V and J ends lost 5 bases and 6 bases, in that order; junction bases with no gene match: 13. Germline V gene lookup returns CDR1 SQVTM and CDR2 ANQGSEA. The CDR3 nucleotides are TGCAGCGTTTCTACGTTCCCCGACAGGGGGAAGACCCAGTACTTC. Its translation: CSVSTFPDRGKTQYF.

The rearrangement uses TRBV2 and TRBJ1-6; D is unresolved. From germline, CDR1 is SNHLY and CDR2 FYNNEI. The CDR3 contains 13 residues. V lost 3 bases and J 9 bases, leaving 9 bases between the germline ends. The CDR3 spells CASSEDGFSPLHF. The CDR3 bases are TGTGCCAGCAGTGAGGACGGATTTTCACCCCTCCACTTT.

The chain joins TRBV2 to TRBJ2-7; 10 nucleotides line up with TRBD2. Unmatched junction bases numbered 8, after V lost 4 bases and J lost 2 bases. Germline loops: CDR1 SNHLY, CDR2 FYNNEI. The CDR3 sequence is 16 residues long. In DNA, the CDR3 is TGTGCCAGCAGTGTCACCAAAGCGGGAGGGGCCTACGAGCAGTACTTC. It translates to CASSVTKAGGAYEQYF. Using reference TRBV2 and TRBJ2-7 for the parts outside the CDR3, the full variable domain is EPEVTQTPSHQVTQMGQEVILRCVPISNHLYFYWYRQILGQKVEFLVSFYNNEISEKSEIFDDQFSVERPDGSNFTLKIRSTKLEDSAMYFCASSVTKAGGAYEQYFGPGTRLTVT.

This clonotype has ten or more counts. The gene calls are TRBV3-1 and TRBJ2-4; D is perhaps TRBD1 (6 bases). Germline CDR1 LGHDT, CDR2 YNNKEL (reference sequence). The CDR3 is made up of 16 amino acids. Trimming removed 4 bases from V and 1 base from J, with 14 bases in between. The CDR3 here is CASSLYFRGAKNIQYF. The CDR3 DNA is TGTGCCAGCAGCCTCTACTTCAGGGGCGCCAAAAACATTCAGTACTTC.

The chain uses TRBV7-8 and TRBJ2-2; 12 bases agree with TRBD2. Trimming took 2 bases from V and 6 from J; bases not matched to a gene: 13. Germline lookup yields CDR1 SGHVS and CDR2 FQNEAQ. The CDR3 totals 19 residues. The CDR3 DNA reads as TGTGCCAGCAGCTTAACAACCGGGACTAGCGGGTTTGGGGCCGGGGAGCTGTTTTTT. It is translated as CASSLTTGTSGFGAGELFF.